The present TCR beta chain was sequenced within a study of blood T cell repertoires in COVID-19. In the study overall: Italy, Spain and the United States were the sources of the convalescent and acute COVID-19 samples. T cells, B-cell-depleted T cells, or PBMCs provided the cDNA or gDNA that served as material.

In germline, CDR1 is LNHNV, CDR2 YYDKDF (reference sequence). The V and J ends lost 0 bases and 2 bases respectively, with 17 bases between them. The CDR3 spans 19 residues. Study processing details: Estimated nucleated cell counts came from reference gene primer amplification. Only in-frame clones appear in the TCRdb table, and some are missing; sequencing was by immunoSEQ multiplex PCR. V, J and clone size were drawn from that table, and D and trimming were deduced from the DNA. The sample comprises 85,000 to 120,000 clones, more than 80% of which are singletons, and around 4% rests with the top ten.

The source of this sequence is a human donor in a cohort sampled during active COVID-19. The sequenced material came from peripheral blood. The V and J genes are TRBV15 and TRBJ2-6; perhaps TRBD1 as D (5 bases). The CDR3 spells CATSRDGLGVPAGANVLTF. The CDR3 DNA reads TGTGCCACCAGCAGAGATGGGCTAGGGGTCCCTGCTGGGGCCAACGTCCTGACTTTC.